Presented here are 27 T cell receptor beta chains from one specimen sequenced in a study of shared clonotypes between healthy human individuals. TCRdb's copy holds only in-frame clones and misses some; the assay was immunoSEQ multiplex PCR. The sample holds 450,000 to 600,000 clones, approximately 85% seen once. Sequenced: PBMCs. Receptors originate from a woman between 40 and 55 years old in good health. Some clones in this sample may be carry-over from other donors' samples.

The chain uses TRBV10-3 and TRBJ2-2, with D unresolved. Germline values: CDR1 ENHRY, CDR2 SYGVKD. V shed 8 bases and J shed 2 bases, with 3 bases lying between them. The CDR3 is made up of 11 amino acids. Written as DNA, the CDR3 is TGTGCCATCGGAAACACCGGGGAGCTGTTTTTT. Residues: CAIGNTGELFF.

This chain connects TRBV5-1 to TRBJ2-7; 11 bases agree with TRBD2. The trim removed 0 bases at V and 3 bases at J, leaving 2 bases unmatched. Germline V gene sequence: CDR1 SGHRS, CDR2 YFSETQ. CDR3 length equals 15 residues. The CDR3 DNA is TGCGCCAGCAGCTTGGGTACTAGCGGGGGCTACGAGCAGTACTTC. This encodes CASSLGTSGGYEQYF.

This rearrangement joins TRBV10-3 to TRBJ2-2; 8 bases match TRBD1. The ends lost 3 bases at V and 4 bases at J; junction bases unmatched: 7. The CDR3 spans 16 residues. CDR1 is ENHRY and CDR2 is SYGVKD in the germline V gene. The CDR3 bases are TGTGCCATCAGTGACTGGGACAGGAGTTCCACCGGGGAGCTGTTTTTT. Protein product: CAISDWDRSSTGELFF.

The V and J genes are TRBV18 and TRBJ2-2, with TRBD1 as a possible D gene (5 bases). The CDR3 totals 14 residues. Trimming stripped 4 bases from V and 4 bases from J, with 10 bases between. The V gene's germline CDR1 is KGHSH and CDR2 LQKENI. CDR3 region: CASSRDTGTGELFF. The CDR3 DNA reads as TGTGCCAGCTCACGCGACACAGGCACCGGGGAGCTGTTTTTT.

This chain connects TRBV4-2 to TRBJ2-1, with 8 bases fitting TRBD2. The length of the CDR3 is 16 residues. CDR1 LGHNA and CDR2 YNFKEQ come from the germline V gene. Trimming cost V 0 bases and J 6 bases; bases outside gene matches: 7. CDR3 DNA sequence: TGTGCCAGCAGCCAAGAGGGACTAGGGGATGGCAATGAGCAGTTCTTC. Encoded protein: CASSQEGLGDGNEQFF.

This chain connects TRBV5-1 to TRBJ1-1; possibly TRBD1 for D (6 bases). The CDR3 sequence is 14 residues long. Trimming cost V 3 bases and J 4 bases, with 13 bases left between them. The germline V gene has CDR1 SGHRS and CDR2 YFSETQ. CDR3 DNA sequence: TGCGCCAGCAGCTGGGGGGCAGCGGGCACTGAAGCTTTCTTT. This sequence encodes CASSWGAAGTEAFF.

V usage is TRBV27 and J usage is TRBJ2-1; possibly TRBD2 for D (6 bases). The CDR3 runs 15 residues. V was trimmed by 2 bases and J by 4 bases, leaving 12 bases between them. Germline loops: CDR1 MNHEY, CDR2 SMNVEV (reference sequence). This chain's CDR3 is CASSLGWEVYNEQFF. In DNA, the CDR3 is TGTGCCAGCAGTTTAGGGTGGGAGGTATACAATGAGCAGTTCTTC.

V and J are TRBV27 and TRBJ2-1; TRBD2 aligns across 14 bases. The germline gives CDR1 MNHEY, CDR2 SMNVEV (reference sequence). V gave up 6 bases and J gave up 7 bases; unmatched junction bases: 11. The CDR3 runs to 17 residues. CDR3 amino acids: CASRRLAGGPGGNEQFF. CDR3 coding DNA: TGTGCCAGCAGGAGACTAGCGGGAGGGCCGGGGGGTAATGAGCAGTTCTTC.

The chain employs TRBV2 and TRBJ1-2; 9 bases are shared with TRBD1. Germline CDR1 reads SNHLY; CDR2 reads FYNNEI. This CDR3 region has 14 residues. The trim removed 9 bases at V and 5 bases at J, leaving 10 bases unmatched. The CDR3 spells CARSGTGIEYGYTF. The CDR3 region has the DNA TGTGCCAGATCCGGGACAGGGATTGAGTATGGCTACACCTTC.

The rearrangement uses TRBV10-3 and TRBJ2-3; D remains ambiguous. Germline V CDR1 and CDR2: ENHRY, SYGVKD. The CDR3 has 11 amino acids. Trimming pared 3 bases from V and 2 bases from J, leaving 0 bases between. The CDR3 loop is CAISDTDTQYF. CDR3 nucleotides: TGTGCCATCAGTGACACAGATACGCAGTATTTT.

The chain couples TRBV15 to TRBJ2-1; TRBD2 agrees at 12 bases. Germline loops: CDR1 LNHNV, CDR2 YYDKDF (reference sequence). This CDR3 has 14 residues. J was trimmed by 10 bases and V by 3 bases; bases with no gene match: 4. CDR3 coding DNA: TGTGCCACCAGCAGGCGGCTAGCGGGAGGGGAGCAGTTCTTC. This encodes CATSRRLAGGEQFF.

This clone was observed a few times. The chain joins TRBV28 to TRBJ1-1; no firm D call. There are 13 residues in the CDR3. The V end lost 7 bases, the J end lost 2 bases, and 11 bases lay between the germline ends. Germline CDR1 reads MDHEN; CDR2 reads SYDVKM. For the CDR3, the DNA is TGTGCCAGCAACTCAGCAGGAAACACTGAAGCTTTCTTT. Translated: CASNSAGNTEAFF. Full variable domain (remainder filled in from reference TRBV28 and TRBJ1-1): DVKVTQSSRYLVKRTGEKVFLECVQDMDHENMFWYRQDPGLGLRLIYFSYDVKMKEKGDIPEGYSVSREKKERFSLILESASTNQTSMYLCASNSAGNTEAFFGQGTRLTVV.

The gene calls are TRBV27 and TRBJ2-7, with D possibly TRBD1 on 7 matching bases. Germline V lookup: CDR1 MNHEY, CDR2 SMNVEV (reference sequence). The CDR3 sequence is 17 residues long. V was shortened by 2 bases and J by 5 bases, with 22 bases between the two germline ends. CDR3 region: CASSLKWRGRGYDEQYF. CDR3 coding DNA: TGTGCCAGCAGTTTAAAATGGCGGGGCAGGGGGTACGACGAGCAGTACTTC.

This chain joins TRBV18 and TRBJ2-7; 8 bases fit TRBD2. V was pared by 5 bases and J by 6 bases, with 21 bases of the junction left unmatched. The germline gives CDR1 KGHSH, CDR2 LQKENI. CDR3 size: 18 residues. CDR3 sequence: CASSKQGGGRSESPEQYF. The DNA for the CDR3 is TGTGCCAGCTCAAAACAAGGCGGGGGGCGCTCAGAGTCGCCCGAGCAGTACTTC. Together with reference TRBV18 and TRBJ2-7, the CDR3 gives the full variable domain: NAGVMQNPRHLVRRRGQEARLRCSPMKGHSHVYWYRQLPEEGLKFMVYLQKENIIDESGMPKERFSAEFPKEGPSILRIQQVVRGDSAAYFCASSKQGGGRSESPEQYFGPGTRLTVT.

V gene TRBV18 combines with J gene TRBJ2-1; D unclear. The CDR3 totals 13 residues. CDR1 is KGHSH, CDR2 LQKENI, per germline. Trimming shortened V by 2 bases and J by 8 bases, and 10 bases separated the two germline ends. CDR3 coding DNA: TGTGCCAGCTCACCAAACTTCGGCGATGAGCAGTTCTTC. Amino acids: CASSPNFGDEQFF.

This clone was observed a single time. This chain uses TRBV19 with TRBJ2-7, with D possibly being TRBD2 (6 bases). From germline, CDR1 is LNHDA and CDR2 SQIVND (reference sequence). Trimming cost V 5 bases and J 0 bases, with 11 bases left between them. The CDR3 has 14 residues. The CDR3 is CASSGTAGSYEQYF. The CDR3 DNA reads TGTGCCAGTAGTGGGACTGCCGGCTCCTACGAGCAGTACTTC.

This clone was seen more than once but under ten times. V usage is TRBV27 and J usage is TRBJ1-5, with D possibly matching TRBD1 (6 bases). The CDR3 spans 17 residues. CDR1 and CDR2 (germline): MNHEY, SMNVEV (reference sequence). Trimming stripped 3 bases from V and 9 bases from J, with 24 bases between. The CDR3 region has the DNA TGTGCCAGCAGTTTCCTAACCGACGGGGGGGCTAGTGGGCCCCAGCATTTT. It translates to CASSFLTDGGASGPQHF.

This clone was seen a few times. V usage is TRBV19 and J usage is TRBJ1-4; 8 bases agree with TRBD1. Germline assignment: CDR1 LNHDA and CDR2 SQIVND (reference sequence). This CDR3 has 17 residues. The V and J ends lost 4 bases and 10 bases, in that order; junction bases with no gene match: 17. The CDR3 nucleotides are TGTGCCAGTAGTAGTAGGACAGGGAGGGAGACAAGAGGAAAACTGTTTTTT. Protein sequence: CASSSRTGRETRGKLFF.

The rearrangement links TRBV7-9 to TRBJ2-5; D is possibly TRBD1 or TRBD2 (5 bases each). Germline assignment: CDR1 SEHNR and CDR2 FQNEAQ (reference sequence). The CDR3 is 15 amino acids. V was cut by 2 bases and J by 2 bases, with 12 bases left in between. Here the CDR3 reads CASSLQPGPQETQYF. Written as DNA, the CDR3 is TGTGCCAGCAGCTTACAACCGGGACCTCAAGAGACCCAGTACTTC.

CDR3 region: CASSETGTAFEEQYF. CDR3 coding DNA: TGTGCCAGCAGTGAAACTGGGACAGCCTTCGAGGAGCAGTACTTC. This rearrangement joins TRBV2 to TRBJ2-7, with 7 bases fitting TRBD1. The CDR3 loop spans 15 amino acids. CDR1 and CDR2 (germline): SNHLY, FYNNEI. The ends lost 2 bases at V and 7 bases at J; junction bases unmatched: 11.

This clone was observed a single time. This chain uses TRBV9 with TRBJ2-7; either TRBD1 or TRBD2 may fit D (6 bases each). Between the trimmed V and J ends, which lost 0 bases and 6 bases, there was a span of 16 bases. The CDR3 runs 15 residues. From germline, CDR1 is SGDLS and CDR2 YYNGEE. The CDR3 DNA reads as TGTGCCAGCAGCGTAGGAGGGGGAGGAGGGGCCGAGCAGTACTTC. Its protein is CASSVGGGGGAEQYF.

The CDR3: CASSLTSGLGELFF. The CDR3 DNA reads TGTGCCAGCAGCTTAACTAGCGGGCTCGGGGAGCTGTTTTTT. The chain uses TRBV11-3 and TRBJ2-2; 9 bases are a match to TRBD2. The ends lost 2 bases at V and 7 bases at J; junction bases unmatched: 2. This CDR3 comprises 14 residues. Germline values: CDR1 SGHNT, CDR2 YENEEA.

This chain uses TRBV4-1 with TRBJ2-1, with 16 bases matching TRBD2. CDR3 size: 20 residues. With V trimmed by 7 bases and J by 0 bases, 12 bases remained unmatched. CDR1 and CDR2 (germline): MGHRA, YSYEKL. The CDR3 bases are TGCGCCAGCAATACACCGGGACTAGCGGGAGGGCCCGTCTCCTACAATGAGCAGTTCTTC. Amino acid sequence: CASNTPGLAGGPVSYNEQFF.

V gene TRBV9 combines with J gene TRBJ2-1; D unresolved. Germline CDR1 reads SGDLS; CDR2 reads YYNGEE. The CDR3 is 10 amino acids. The V end was cut by 3 bases, the J end by 6 bases, with 1 base between. CDR3 nucleotides: TGTGCCAGCAGCGGCAATGAGCAGTTCTTC. It codes for CASSGNEQFF.

The rearrangement uses TRBV9 and TRBJ1-1, with D possibly matching TRBD1 (5 bases). Per germline, CDR1 SGDLS and CDR2 YYNGEE. This CDR3 is 13 amino acids long. With 4 bases removed from V and 3 bases from J, the gap between germline ends came to 10 bases. In DNA, the CDR3 is TGTGCCAGCAGCAGGGGCAGGGACACTGAAGCTTTCTTT. This codes for CASSRGRDTEAFF.

This chain connects TRBV7-9 to TRBJ2-3; 12 bases align to TRBD2. V was clipped by 4 bases and J by 4 bases; unmatched bases: 6. The germline gives CDR1 SEHNR, CDR2 FQNEAQ (reference sequence). The CDR3 runs to 16 residues. CDR3 coding DNA: TGTGCCAGCAGCTCACGACTAGCGGGAGAGTCAGATACGCAGTATTTT. As protein: CASSSRLAGESDTQYF. The full variable domain, its missing parts supplied by reference TRBV7-9 and TRBJ2-3, is DTGVSQNPRHKITKRGQNVTFRCDPISEHNRLYWYRQTLGQGPEFLTYFQNEAQLEKSRLLSDRFSAERPKGSFSTLEIQRTEQGDSAMYLCASSSRLAGESDTQYFGPGTRLTVL.

This clone was seen only a few times. The chain couples TRBV19 to TRBJ2-3, with 13 bases lining up with TRBD2. The length of the CDR3 is 17 residues. V trimming: 3 bases; J trimming: 6 bases; junction bases outside the gene matches: 9. CDR1 and CDR2 from the germline V gene are LNHDA and SQIVND (reference sequence). DNA for the CDR3: TGTGCCAGTAGTATGTGGACTAGCGGGAGATCCCACGATACGCAGTATTTT. Translating gives CASSMWTSGRSHDTQYF.